This T cell receptor (beta chain) was obtained from a study of blood T cell repertoires in COVID-19. Profiled with immunoSEQ multiplex PCR; TCRdb holds only in-frame clones, not every one. The table shows roughly 250,000 clones, with roughly 86% occurring only once. Deletions cut 4 bases from V and 5 bases from J, with 18 bases between. CDR1 is SGHNT and CDR2 is YYREEE in the germline V gene (reference sequence). CDR3 size: 15 residues. Sequenced: PBMCs or T cells enriched from blood (not recorded which). This clonotype originated in a woman in her 30s with acute COVID-19. The chain couples TRBV5-4 to TRBJ2-5; D perhaps matches TRBD1 (5 bases). The CDR3 loop reads CASSGRSRDLETQYF. The DNA of the CDR3 is TGTGCCAGCAGCGGACGATCCAGGGATTTGGAGACCCAGTACTTC.